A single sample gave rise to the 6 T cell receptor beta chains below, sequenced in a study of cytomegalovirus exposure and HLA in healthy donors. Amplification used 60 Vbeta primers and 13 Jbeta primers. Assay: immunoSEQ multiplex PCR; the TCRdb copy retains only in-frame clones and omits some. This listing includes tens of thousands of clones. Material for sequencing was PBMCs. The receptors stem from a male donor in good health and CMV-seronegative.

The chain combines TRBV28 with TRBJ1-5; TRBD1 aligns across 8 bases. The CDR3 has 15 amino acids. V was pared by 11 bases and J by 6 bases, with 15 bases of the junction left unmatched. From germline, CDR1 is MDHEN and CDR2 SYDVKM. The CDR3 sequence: CASFKSQGASQPQHF. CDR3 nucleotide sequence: TGTGCCTCATTCAAAAGCCAGGGGGCAAGTCAGCCCCAGCATTTT.

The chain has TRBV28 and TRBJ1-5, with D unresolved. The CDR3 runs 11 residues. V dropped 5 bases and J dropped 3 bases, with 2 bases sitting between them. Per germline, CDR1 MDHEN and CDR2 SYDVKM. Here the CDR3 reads CASSLNQPQHF. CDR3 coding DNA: TGTGCCAGCAGTCTCAATCAGCCCCAGCATTTT.

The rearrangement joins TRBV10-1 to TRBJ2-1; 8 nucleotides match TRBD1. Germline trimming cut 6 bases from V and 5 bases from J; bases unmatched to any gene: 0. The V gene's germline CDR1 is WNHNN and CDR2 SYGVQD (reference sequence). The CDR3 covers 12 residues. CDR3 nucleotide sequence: TGCGCCAGCAGACAGGGGGACAATGAGCAGTTCTTC. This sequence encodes CASRQGDNEQFF.

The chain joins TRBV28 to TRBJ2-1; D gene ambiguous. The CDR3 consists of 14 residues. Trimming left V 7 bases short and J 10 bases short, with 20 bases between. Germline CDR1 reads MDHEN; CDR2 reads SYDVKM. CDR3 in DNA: TGTGCCAGCATCAAGTCGGCAGGCAAGAACGAGCAGTTCTTC. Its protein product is CASIKSAGKNEQFF.

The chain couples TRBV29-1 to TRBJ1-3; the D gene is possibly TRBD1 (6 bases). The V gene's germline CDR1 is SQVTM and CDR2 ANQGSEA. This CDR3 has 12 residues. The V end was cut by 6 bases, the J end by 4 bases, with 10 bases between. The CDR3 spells CSVQGLGNTIYF. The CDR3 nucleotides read TGCAGCGTCCAGGGGTTGGGAAACACCATATATTTT.

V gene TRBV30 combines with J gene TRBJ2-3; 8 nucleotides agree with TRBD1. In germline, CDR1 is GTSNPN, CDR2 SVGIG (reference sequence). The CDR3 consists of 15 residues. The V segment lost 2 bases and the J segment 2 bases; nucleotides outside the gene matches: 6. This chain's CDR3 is CAWSHRDRYTDTQYF. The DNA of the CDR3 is TGTGCCTGGAGTCACCGGGACAGGTACACAGATACGCAGTATTTT.